The rows below give T cell receptor beta chains drawn from one sample of a study of Tregs in tolerant kidney transplant recipients. The table came from immunoSEQ multiplex PCR; TCRdb's copy has only in-frame clones and leaves some out. The sample includes roughly 64,000 clones, less than 98% of them seen just once. The sequences come from Tregs from blood, collected before the transplant. The receptors shown here come from a human donor who received a combined kidney and bone marrow transplant. Both conserved end residues are part of each CDR3. Each record gives: J gene, D gene, clone size, V gene, CDR3 DNA, CDR3 protein. D genes are given only for firm matches. Not every row has a clone size; where given, it reads once, few, many or a size class.

j_gene: TRBJ2-1
d_gene: TRBD2
abundance: -
v_gene: TRBV7-9
CDR3nt: TGTGCCAGCAGCACAGGGACTAGCGCGTACAATGAGCAGTTCTTC
CDR3aa: CASSTGTSAYNEQFF

j_gene: TRBJ2-7
d_gene: -
abundance: -
v_gene: TRBV28
CDR3nt: TGTGCCAGCAGTTTATTATTGGCTCTGAACGCCTACGAGCAGTACTTC
CDR3aa: CASSLLLALNAYEQYF

j_gene: TRBJ2-3
d_gene: TRBD2
abundance: -
v_gene: TRBV7-2
CDR3nt: TGTGCCAGCAGCCTGACTAGCGGTAGCACAGATACGCAGTATTTT
CDR3aa: CASSLTSGSTDTQYF

j_gene: TRBJ2-1
d_gene: -
abundance: -
v_gene: TRBV7-8
CDR3nt: TGTGCCAGCAGCTTATTACAGGGAGGGTATTACAATGAGCAGTTCTTC
CDR3aa: CASSLLQGGYYNEQFF

j_gene: TRBJ1-1
d_gene: -
abundance: -
v_gene: TRBV4-2
CDR3nt: TGTGCCAGCAGCCCGGGGACACTGAGGAACACTGAAGCTTTCTTT
CDR3aa: CASSPGTLRNTEAFF

j_gene: TRBJ2-3
d_gene: -
abundance: -
v_gene: TRBV27
CDR3nt: TGTGCCAGCAGTTTACGTGAGGGATATACGCAGTATTTT
CDR3aa: CASSLREGYTQYF

j_gene: TRBJ1-5
d_gene: -
abundance: -
v_gene: TRBV19
CDR3nt: TGTGCCAGTAACAGGATAAGCAATCAGCCCCAGCATTTT
CDR3aa: CASNRISNQPQHF

j_gene: TRBJ2-3
d_gene: TRBD1
abundance: -
v_gene: TRBV28
CDR3nt: TGTGCCAGCAGCCGACAGGGGGGATCGACAGATACGCAGTATTTT
CDR3aa: CASSRQGGSTDTQYF

j_gene: TRBJ1-1
d_gene: -
abundance: -
v_gene: TRBV2
CDR3nt: TGTGCCAGCAGTGAACTTCTCACAGGGAGTTCTGAAGCTTTCTTT
CDR3aa: CASSELLTGSSEAFF

j_gene: TRBJ2-7
d_gene: -
abundance: -
v_gene: TRBV6-1
CDR3nt: TGTGCCAGCAATCGAGAGGGGACAAGGATGTACGAGCAGTACTTC
CDR3aa: CASNREGTRMYEQYF

j_gene: TRBJ2-3
d_gene: TRBD2
abundance: once
v_gene: TRBV19
CDR3nt: TGTGCCAGTAGTACGAGGTTACTAGCGGGAGGGCCGACAGATACGCAGTATTTT
CDR3aa: CASSTRLLAGGPTDTQYF

j_gene: TRBJ2-3
d_gene: TRBD1
abundance: -
v_gene: TRBV27
CDR3nt: TGTGCCAGCAGATGGGACAGGGCTAGCACAGATACGCAGTATTTT
CDR3aa: CASRWDRASTDTQYF

j_gene: TRBJ1-3
d_gene: TRBD1
abundance: once
v_gene: TRBV6-6
CDR3nt: TGTGCCAGCAATCCCAGGGGGCTGAGTGGAAACACCATATATTTT
CDR3aa: CASNPRGLSGNTIYF

j_gene: TRBJ2-7
d_gene: -
abundance: -
v_gene: TRBV2
CDR3nt: TGTGCCAGCACCATTCAACAGGGCCCTAGGACTTCATTC
CDR3aa: CASTIQQGPRTSF

j_gene: TRBJ2-1
d_gene: -
abundance: -
v_gene: TRBV28
CDR3nt: TGTGCCAGCAGTTCCCCTATGTGGGACATACGCTCCTACAATGAGCAGTTCTTC
CDR3aa: CASSSPMWDIRSYNEQFF

j_gene: TRBJ2-1
d_gene: -
abundance: -
v_gene: TRBV4-2
CDR3nt: TGTGCCAGCAGCCAAGACGGGGGAGGCTACAATGAGCAGTTCTTC
CDR3aa: CASSQDGGGYNEQFF

j_gene: TRBJ2-3
d_gene: TRBD2
abundance: -
v_gene: TRBV6-5
CDR3nt: TGTGCCAGCAGTTATATGACTAGCGGGATGACAGATACGCAGTATTTT
CDR3aa: CASSYMTSGMTDTQYF

j_gene: TRBJ2-7
d_gene: TRBD2
abundance: once
v_gene: TRBV9
CDR3nt: TGTGCCAGCAGCACTGGGACTAGCGGGGTCGAGCAGTACTTC
CDR3aa: CASSTGTSGVEQYF

j_gene: TRBJ1-4
d_gene: -
abundance: -
v_gene: TRBV5-6
CDR3nt: TGTGCCAGCAGCTTGCTCGGGGGGGAAGGTGAAAAACTGTTTTTT
CDR3aa: CASSLLGGEGEKLFF

j_gene: TRBJ2-7
d_gene: -
abundance: -
v_gene: TRBV7-3
CDR3nt: TGTGCCAGCAGCCCTAGGGCGGGTGGCTCCTACGAGCAGTACTTC
CDR3aa: CASSPRAGGSYEQYF

j_gene: TRBJ1-1
d_gene: TRBD1
abundance: -
v_gene: TRBV2
CDR3nt: TGTGCCAGCAGCCCAGAGACAGGGGCCTACACTGAAGCTTTCTTT
CDR3aa: CASSPETGAYTEAFF

j_gene: TRBJ2-1
d_gene: TRBD2
abundance: -
v_gene: TRBV19
CDR3nt: TGTGCCAGTAGTCTAGCGGGATCATACAATGAGCAGTTCTTC
CDR3aa: CASSLAGSYNEQFF

j_gene: TRBJ2-7
d_gene: -
abundance: -
v_gene: TRBV6-7
CDR3nt: TGTGCCAGCAGTTATTACGACAGGCTGACATCCTACGAGCAGTACTTC
CDR3aa: CASSYYDRLTSYEQYF

j_gene: TRBJ1-5
d_gene: -
abundance: -
v_gene: TRBV21-1
CDR3nt: TGTGCCAGCAGCACCAGGACAGGATCCTTCAATCAGCCCCAGCATTTT
CDR3aa: CASSTRTGSFNQPQHF

j_gene: TRBJ1-1
d_gene: TRBD1
abundance: -
v_gene: TRBV7-2
CDR3nt: TGTGCCAGCAGCCGACCCCGGGACAGGGGTTTCACTGAAGCTTTCTTT
CDR3aa: CASSRPRDRGFTEAFF

j_gene: TRBJ2-1
d_gene: TRBD2
abundance: -
v_gene: TRBV11-3
CDR3nt: TGTGCCAGCAGCTTAGAGCGGGGGGCCTACAATGAGCAGTTCTTC
CDR3aa: CASSLERGAYNEQFF

j_gene: TRBJ2-5
d_gene: -
abundance: -
v_gene: TRBV5-4
CDR3nt: TGTGCCAGCAGCTTGGGGCAGACCCAGTACTTC
CDR3aa: CASSLGQTQYF

j_gene: TRBJ1-1
d_gene: -
abundance: -
v_gene: TRBV6-1
CDR3nt: TGTGCCAGCAGCCGGACACTTGAAGCTTTCTTT
CDR3aa: CASSRTLEAFF

j_gene: TRBJ2-2
d_gene: -
abundance: -
v_gene: TRBV7-2
CDR3nt: TGTGCCAGCAGCAAGTCAGGGATATGGGTCCCCGGGGAGCTGTTTTTT
CDR3aa: CASSKSGIWVPGELFF

j_gene: TRBJ2-3
d_gene: TRBD2
abundance: -
v_gene: TRBV19
CDR3nt: TGTGCCAGTAGTACCCTCCGACTAGCGGGAGAAGATACGCAGTATTTT
CDR3aa: CASSTLRLAGEDTQYF

j_gene: TRBJ1-1
d_gene: -
abundance: -
v_gene: TRBV10-3
CDR3nt: TGTGCCATCAGTAATCGGGAGTTGAACACTGAAGCTTTCTTT
CDR3aa: CAISNRELNTEAFF

j_gene: TRBJ2-1
d_gene: TRBD2
abundance: -
v_gene: TRBV18
CDR3nt: TGTGCCAGCTCGTACAACGGGAGGGGGTTCAATGATGAGCAGTTCTTC
CDR3aa: CASSYNGRGFNDEQFF

j_gene: TRBJ1-1
d_gene: -
abundance: -
v_gene: TRBV6-6
CDR3nt: TGTGCCAGCAGTTACACGACAGGTCGGACTGAAGCTTTCTTT
CDR3aa: CASSYTTGRTEAFF

j_gene: TRBJ1-1
d_gene: TRBD1
abundance: -
v_gene: TRBV5-1
CDR3nt: TGCGCCAGCAGCTTGGTTTCAGGGGGGAACACTGAAGCTTTCTTT
CDR3aa: CASSLVSGGNTEAFF

j_gene: TRBJ1-5
d_gene: -
abundance: -
v_gene: TRBV7-6
CDR3nt: TGTGCCAGCAGCTTAGGCGGGCAGGTTAATCAGCCCCAGCATTTT
CDR3aa: CASSLGGQVNQPQHF

j_gene: TRBJ2-7
d_gene: -
abundance: -
v_gene: TRBV7-9
CDR3nt: TGTGCCAGCAGCTTCCAGACCAGGACCTACGAGCAGTACTTC
CDR3aa: CASSFQTRTYEQYF

j_gene: TRBJ2-3
d_gene: TRBD2
abundance: -
v_gene: TRBV10-1
CDR3nt: TGCGCCAGGCTACTTAACCTAGCGGGAGAAATAGGAAACGGCACAGATACGCAGTATTTT
CDR3aa: CARLLNLAGEIGNGTDTQYF

j_gene: TRBJ2-7
d_gene: TRBD1
abundance: -
v_gene: TRBV7-3
CDR3nt: TGTGCCAGCAGCTTGGACAGGGGGTCCTACGAGCAGTACTTC
CDR3aa: CASSLDRGSYEQYF

j_gene: TRBJ2-7
d_gene: -
abundance: -
v_gene: TRBV19
CDR3nt: TGTGCCAGTAGTCGCGGGGTAGCGGTTTCCTACGAGCAGTACTTC
CDR3aa: CASSRGVAVSYEQYF

j_gene: TRBJ1-1
d_gene: -
abundance: -
v_gene: TRBV5-1
CDR3nt: TGCGCCAGCACTAGTAGAGGTACTGAAGCTTTCTTT
CDR3aa: CASTSRGTEAFF

j_gene: TRBJ1-2
d_gene: -
abundance: -
v_gene: TRBV18
CDR3nt: TGTGCCAGCTCAGCGCCCGAGTTGGGGACACGGGGCTACACCTTC
CDR3aa: CASSAPELGTRGYTF

j_gene: TRBJ2-3
d_gene: TRBD2
abundance: -
v_gene: TRBV29-1
CDR3nt: TGCAGCGTTGTGCTAGCGGGGAGAGCAGATACGCAGTATTTT
CDR3aa: CSVVLAGRADTQYF

j_gene: TRBJ2-1
d_gene: -
abundance: -
v_gene: TRBV20-1
CDR3nt: TGCAGTGCTTTATACAATGAGCAGTTCTTC
CDR3aa: CSALYNEQFF

j_gene: TRBJ2-5
d_gene: TRBD2
abundance: -
v_gene: TRBV11-2
CDR3nt: TGTGCCAGCAGCCCGGCGGGGGGAGGGGCCCAGTACTTC
CDR3aa: CASSPAGGGAQYF

j_gene: TRBJ1-4
d_gene: -
abundance: -
v_gene: TRBV27
CDR3nt: TGTGCCAGCAAGGGCCACTCGGGGGAAAAACTGTTTTTT
CDR3aa: CASKGHSGEKLFF

j_gene: TRBJ2-7
d_gene: -
abundance: -
v_gene: TRBV11-3
CDR3nt: TGTGCCAGCAGCTTAGATCGGAGATACGAGCAGTACTTC
CDR3aa: CASSLDRRYEQYF

j_gene: TRBJ2-7
d_gene: -
abundance: -
v_gene: TRBV6-5
CDR3nt: TGTGCCAGCAGTTACTCTGCCCAGGGAGGACGGCAGTACTTC
CDR3aa: CASSYSAQGGRQYF

j_gene: TRBJ1-3
d_gene: -
abundance: -
v_gene: TRBV5-6
CDR3nt: TGTGCCAGCAGCTTGGTATCGGGAACCTTTTACTCTGGAAACACCATATATTTT
CDR3aa: CASSLVSGTFYSGNTIYF

j_gene: TRBJ1-2
d_gene: TRBD1
abundance: -
v_gene: TRBV19
CDR3nt: TGTGCCAGTAGCTACGACAGGGTCGCTAACTATGGCTACACCTTC
CDR3aa: CASSYDRVANYGYTF